There are a few counts of the clone carrying this T cell receptor beta chain. These data come from a study of T-cell reconstitution after alpha-beta-depleted transplantation in children. During its preparation, the TCRbeta library received unique molecular identifiers. One entry per CDR3 protein results from TCRdb running MiXCR on the PCR reads. The sample records 150,000 to 200,000 distinct CDR3 sequences, roughly 6.8% being singletons. Germline CDR1 reads DFQATT; CDR2 reads SNEGSKA (reference sequence). CDR3 length: 15 amino acids. The V end lost 5 bases, the J end lost 6 bases, and 22 bases lay between the germline ends.

This sample comprised PBMCs from the stem cell graft donor, obtained from the stem cell graft. This TCR was recovered from a human donor who donated a stem cell graft to a child with Wiskott-Aldrich syndrome. The chain is built from TRBV20-1 and TRBJ1-2; D perhaps matches TRBD1 (6 bases). CDR3 amino acids: CSAPSRRGGANGYTF. As DNA, the CDR3 is TGCAGTGCTCCCAGCCGGAGGGGGGGCGCGAATGGCTACACCTTC.